This entry lists 17 T cell receptor beta chains sequenced from one sample in a study of blood T cell repertoires in COVID-19. The protocol was immunoSEQ multiplex PCR, while the TCRdb copy is restricted to in-frame clones and leaves out a portion. This sample has under 400,000 clones; about 90% occur once, and the top ten carry less than 2.5%. Sequenced: PBMCs or T cells enriched from blood (not recorded which). Receptor source: a man aged 35-49 years in a cohort exposed to, infected with or recovered from COVID-19 (not recorded which).

The V call is TRBV15, the J call TRBJ2-5, with TRBD1 as a possible D gene (5 bases). CDR1 and CDR2 (germline): LNHNV, YYDKDF (reference sequence). This CDR3 region has 15 residues. V lost 0 bases to trimming and J lost 5 bases, with 13 bases between them. CDR3 in DNA: TGTGCCACCAGCAGAGATCGCACAGGCTTGGAGACCCAGTACTTC. Residues: CATSRDRTGLETQYF.

The chain combines TRBV19 with TRBJ2-1, with TRBD2 matching over 10 bases. This CDR3 comprises 17 residues. The V gene end was trimmed by 5 bases and the J gene end by 7 bases; junction bases not matched to a gene: 14. In germline, CDR1 is LNHDA, CDR2 SQIVND (reference sequence). CDR3 DNA sequence: TGTGCCAGTAGTCCCAGTCCTCTAGCGGGAGTATCGAATGAGCAGTTCTTC. Residues: CASSPSPLAGVSNEQFF.

V gene TRBV2 combines with J gene TRBJ1-2; TRBD1 is a possible D gene (5 bases). The CDR3 contains 14 residues. Trimming stripped 2 bases from V and 7 bases from J, with 14 bases between. Germline V gene data show CDR1 as SNHLY and CDR2 as FYNNEI. The CDR3 protein is CASSEQGRRGGYTF. The DNA for the CDR3 is TGTGCCAGCAGTGAACAGGGCCGGAGAGGTGGCTACACCTTC.

V is TRBV10-3 and J is TRBJ1-2, with D uncertain. Germline loops: CDR1 ENHRY, CDR2 SYGVKD. The CDR3 contains 11 residues. V was shortened by 4 bases and J by 13 bases, with 13 bases between the two germline ends. CDR3 sequence: CAISGSAFSTF. The CDR3, as DNA: TGTGCCATCAGTGGGAGCGCCTTCTCCACCTTC.

The chain uses TRBV6-4 and TRBJ2-1; possible D gene TRBD2, 5 bases. V lost 3 bases to trimming and J lost 1 base, with 10 bases between them. The CDR3 extends over 15 amino acids. CDR1 and CDR2 from the germline V gene are MRHNA and SNTAGT. The CDR3 region is CASSEERLSYNEQFF. The CDR3 nucleotides read TGTGCCAGCAGTGAAGAGCGGCTATCCTACAATGAGCAGTTCTTC.

The gene calls are TRBV30 and TRBJ1-2, with 9 bases matching TRBD1. The germline CDR1 and CDR2 sequences are GTSNPN and SVGIG (reference sequence). The CDR3 runs to 17 residues. Losses at the gene ends were 6 bases for V and 4 bases for J; bases not matched to a gene: 18. DNA for the CDR3: TGTGCCTGCCCTATTAGGGGACAGGGTACCGTCAGCTATGGCTACACCTTC. It encodes CACPIRGQGTVSYGYTF.

The rearrangement joins TRBV5-1 to TRBJ1-1; TRBD1 is a possible D gene (5 bases). The V gene lost 3 bases and the J gene lost 4 bases, with 16 bases spanning the gap. The germline gives CDR1 SGHRS, CDR2 YFSETQ. CDR3 size: 15 residues. DNA for the CDR3: TGCGCCAGCAGCTCACCACCCTCGGGGGGCACTGAAGCTTTCTTT. Translated, it gives CASSSPPSGGTEAFF.

This chain links TRBV5-5 with TRBJ2-3, with 7 bases identical to TRBD2. Germline V lookup: CDR1 SGHKS, CDR2 YYEKEE (reference sequence). This CDR3 contains 16 residues. Unmatched junction bases numbered 12, after V lost 3 bases and J lost 5 bases. The CDR3 protein is CASSSALSGGQDTQYF. In DNA, the CDR3 is TGTGCCAGCAGCTCCGCCTTGTCGGGAGGACAAGATACGCAGTATTTT.

This chain uses TRBV11-3 with TRBJ2-7, with 11 nucleotides matching TRBD1. After removal of 5 bases from V and 6 bases from J, the junction contained 6 bases not matched to a gene. The CDR3 length is 14 residues. CDR1 is SGHNT and CDR2 is YENEEA in the germline V gene. Written as DNA, the CDR3 is TGTGCCAGCAGCCACGGACAGGGGGCAAGCGAGCAGTACTTC. It specifies CASSHGQGASEQYF. The full variable domain, with the rest looked up from reference TRBV11-3 and TRBJ2-7, is EAGVVQSPRYKIIEKKQPVAFWCNPISGHNTLYWYLQNLGQGPELLIRYENEEAVDDSQLPKDRFSAERLKGVDSTLKIQPAELGDSAVYLCASSHGQGASEQYFGPGTRLTVT.

The V call is TRBV2, the J call TRBJ2-7, with 9 bases that match TRBD1. The germline CDR1 and CDR2 sequences are SNHLY and FYNNEI. J lost 4 bases, V lost 7 bases, and 8 bases had no gene match. This CDR3 comprises 14 residues. CDR3 sequence reads: CASIRTGTGYEQYF. The CDR3 DNA follows: TGTGCCAGCATACGGACCGGGACAGGGTACGAGCAGTACTTC.

The chain has TRBV11-2 and TRBJ2-1; TRBD2 matches 7 bases. The CDR3 length is 15 residues. CDR1 is SGHAT and CDR2 is FQNNGV in the germline V gene. The V gene end was trimmed by 0 bases and the J gene end by 6 bases; junction bases not matched to a gene: 5. CDR3 DNA: TGTGCCAGCAGCTTAGATGGGAGGGCCCTCAATGAGCAGTTCTTC. This sequence encodes CASSLDGRALNEQFF.

The chain uses TRBV5-5 and TRBJ1-5; 7 bases map to TRBD1. With 4 bases clipped from V and 0 bases from J, the junction kept 10 bases outside the gene matches. The CDR3 has 17 amino acids. The germline CDR1 and CDR2 sequences are SGHKS and YYEKEE (reference sequence). The CDR3 loop reads CASSQGQAPYSNQPQHF. The DNA for the CDR3 is TGTGCCAGCAGCCAAGGACAGGCTCCTTATAGCAATCAGCCCCAGCATTTT. The whole variable domain, filled in from reference TRBV5-5 and TRBJ1-5, reads DAGVTQSPTHLIKTRGQQVTLRCSPISGHKSVSWYQQVLGQGPQFIFQYYEKEERGRGNFPDRFSARQFPNYSSELNVNALLLGDSALYLCASSQGQAPYSNQPQHFGDGTRLSIL.

V is TRBV30 and J is TRBJ1-4, with D possibly TRBD1 on 5 matching bases. This CDR3 is 13 amino acids long. Germline CDR1 reads GTSNPN; CDR2 reads SVGIG (reference sequence). Trimming shortened V by 4 bases and J by 5 bases, and 11 bases separated the two germline ends. CDR3 sequence: CAWNGRENEKLFF. Here the CDR3 DNA reads TGTGCCTGGAATGGCAGGGAAAATGAAAAACTGTTTTTT.

CDR3 in amino acids: CAISGREYYEQYF. As DNA, the CDR3 is TGTGCCATCAGTGGGCGGGAGTACTACGAGCAGTACTTC. This rearrangement joins TRBV10-3 to TRBJ2-7; TRBD2 matches 7 bases. This CDR3 is 13 amino acids long. J gave up 3 bases and V 4 bases, and 3 bases lay outside the gene matches. Looked up from germline, CDR1 is ENHRY and CDR2 is SYGVKD.

The chain links TRBV28 to TRBJ1-5; 7 bases fit TRBD1. V lost 5 bases and J lost 4; bases outside the gene matches: 5. Germline-derived CDR1 and CDR2 are MDHEN and SYDVKM. This CDR3 contains 14 residues. For the CDR3, the DNA is TGTGCCAGCAGTATTGACAGGGATAATCAGCCCCAGCATTTT. This gives the protein CASSIDRDNQPQHF. Full variable domain (outside the CDR3, taken from reference TRBV28 and TRBJ1-5): DVKVTQSSRYLVKRTGEKVFLECVQDMDHENMFWYRQDPGLGLRLIYFSYDVKMKEKGDIPEGYSVSREKKERFSLILESASTNQTSMYLCASSIDRDNQPQHFGDGTRLSIL.

J is TRBJ2-1 and V is TRBV14, with a possible D match to TRBD1 (6 bases). Trimming stripped 3 bases from V and 7 bases from J, with 10 bases between. The CDR3 totals 13 residues. The V gene's germline CDR1 is SGHDN and CDR2 FVKESK. The CDR3 DNA reads as TGTGCCAGCAGCCACACAGGGTTAAATGAGCAGTTCTTC. Translating it yields CASSHTGLNEQFF. Variable domain in full (rest from reference TRBV14 and TRBJ2-1): EAGVTQFPSHSVIEKGQTVTLRCDPISGHDNLYWYRRVMGKEIKFLLHFVKESKQDESGMPNNRFLAERTGGTYSTLKVQPAELEDSGVYFCASSHTGLNEQFFGPGTRLTVL.

V is TRBV4-1 and J is TRBJ2-3; 10 bases map to TRBD2. The germline V gene encodes CDR1 MGHRA and CDR2 YSYEKL. The CDR3 loop spans 16 amino acids. The V segment lost 0 bases and the J segment 4 bases; nucleotides outside the gene matches: 4. This chain's CDR3 is CASSQESGRGSDTQYF. The CDR3 DNA reads as TGCGCCAGCAGCCAAGAAAGCGGGAGGGGTTCAGATACGCAGTATTTT.